The 5 T cell receptor beta chains listed next were all sequenced from one sample in a study of blood T cell repertoires in COVID-19. Clones were sequenced by immunoSEQ multiplex PCR, and TCRdb holds only the in-frame ones, with some missing. Of around 150,000 clones listed, 75% to 90% are singletons. Sequencing was carried out using peripheral blood. All receptors come from a man aged 50 to 59 with active COVID-19.

V gene TRBV19 combines with J gene TRBJ1-5; D gene ambiguous. The CDR3 length is 15 residues. The germline gives CDR1 LNHDA, CDR2 SQIVND (reference sequence). V dropped 3 bases and J dropped 0 bases, with 9 bases sitting between them. The CDR3, as DNA: TGTGCCAGTAGTATGTGGCAGGTTAGCAATCAGCCCCAGCATTTT. Translation gives CASSMWQVSNQPQHF.

This chain's CDR3 is CASSPGTGLTDTQYF. CDR3 DNA sequence: TGTGCCAGCAGTCCCGGGACAGGTCTAACAGATACGCAGTATTTT. The rearrangement joins TRBV27 to TRBJ2-3, with TRBD1 matching over 8 bases. V shed 5 bases and J 3 bases; nucleotides not matched to a gene: 7. CDR1 is MNHEY and CDR2 is SMNVEV in the germline V gene (reference sequence). The CDR3 totals 15 residues.

This chain links TRBV18 with TRBJ2-3; TRBD2 is a possible D gene (5 bases). This CDR3 has 15 residues. Per the germline V gene, CDR1 is KGHSH and CDR2 is LQKENI. V shed 0 bases and J shed 7 bases, with 14 bases lying between them. As DNA, the CDR3 is TGTGCCAGCTCACCACCGGACTCCCCGCCTTATACGCAGTATTTT. It encodes CASSPPDSPPYTQYF. The whole variable domain, remainder taken from reference TRBV18 and TRBJ2-3, is NAGVMQNPRHLVRRRGQEARLRCSPMKGHSHVYWYRQLPEEGLKFMVYLQKENIIDESGMPKERFSAEFPKEGPSILRIQQVVRGDSAAYFCASSPPDSPPYTQYFGPGTRLTVL.

CDR3 coding DNA: TGTGCCAGCCTGCGGGTGGGCACTGAAGCTTTCTTT. Translated, it gives CASLRVGTEAFF. This chain joins TRBV7-2 and TRBJ1-1; the D is unclear. CDR1 is SGHTA, CDR2 FQGNSA, per germline. V lost 8 bases and J lost 4, with 11 bases in between. CDR3 length: 12 amino acids.

V usage is TRBV6-5 and J usage is TRBJ1-1; D is unclear. V lost 1 base, J lost 3 bases, and 12 bases lay in between. CDR1 and CDR2 (germline): MNHEY, SVGAGI. The CDR3 consists of 15 residues. Here the CDR3 reads CASSYYPVPDTEAFF. CDR3 DNA sequence: TGTGCCAGCAGTTACTACCCTGTTCCGGACACTGAAGCTTTCTTT.